These 15 T cell receptor beta chains originate from one sample sequenced in a study of T cell clonotyping in hematopoietic cell transplantation. The protocol was immunoSEQ multiplex PCR, while the TCRdb copy is restricted to in-frame clones and leaves out a portion. The data show approximately 5,000 clones, around 77% seen once. The material sequenced was peripheral blood mononuclear cells, taken 100 days after allogeneic stem cell transplant. These receptor sequences come from a male patient in his sixties who had an allogeneic stem cell transplant, so T cells may come from the graft donor. Some clones in this sample may be carry-over from other donors' samples.

The chain is built from TRBV27 and TRBJ2-3; 7 positions match TRBD1. The CDR3 loop spans 15 amino acids. Germline V gene sequence: CDR1 MNHEY, CDR2 SMNVEV (reference sequence). The trim removed 5 bases at V and 2 bases at J, leaving 7 bases unmatched. Written as DNA, the CDR3 is TGTGCCAGCAGTCCCCGACAGGGAGTCACAGATACGCAGTATTTT. It codes for CASSPRQGVTDTQYF.

The rearrangement uses TRBV6-5 and TRBJ1-2; D unclear. The CDR3 length is 13 residues. V was shortened by 6 bases and J by 7 bases, with 15 bases between the two germline ends. Germline CDR1 MNHEY, CDR2 SVGAGI. The CDR3 bases are TGTGCCAGCAGACGCGATATTTTGGCTGGCTACACCTTC. This encodes CASRRDILAGYTF.

Only one count was recorded for this clone. The gene calls are TRBV11-1 and TRBJ1-2; D may be TRBD1 (6 bases). Germline V gene sequence: CDR1 SGHAT, CDR2 FQDESV (reference sequence). CDR3 length: 15 amino acids. The ends were cut back, 5 bases at V and 0 bases at J, with 13 bases in the middle. CDR3 coding DNA: TGTGCCAGCAGCCTGGACAGAAACTCTAACTATGGCTACACCTTC. It encodes CASSLDRNSNYGYTF.

This chain connects TRBV6-5 to TRBJ1-1; D unresolved. The V and J ends lost 4 bases and 2 bases respectively, with 8 bases between them. Germline V gene data show CDR1 as MNHEY and CDR2 as SVGAGI. The CDR3 has 13 residues. As DNA, the CDR3 is TGTGCCAGCAGTTCGGTCGGTAACACTGAAGCTTTCTTT. Translated, it gives CASSSVGNTEAFF.

On this clone itself: One end of the junction does not line up with germline, which may come from a read error. The V and J genes are TRBV6-4 and TRBJ2-5; D is unresolved. Germline CDR1 and CDR2: MRHNA and SNTAGT. The CDR3 spans 14 residues. CDR3 DNA sequence: TGTGCCAGCAGTTACTCTCCAGGACGAGAGACCCAGTACTTC. Residues: CASSYSPGRETQYF.

V usage is TRBV5-4 and J usage is TRBJ2-5; 9 bases match TRBD2. The ends lost 3 bases at V and 1 base at J; junction bases unmatched: 7. The CDR3 is 16 residues long. CDR1 is SGHNT, CDR2 YYREEE, per germline (reference sequence). This CDR3 reads CASSSATSGSQETQYF. CDR3 DNA: TGTGCCAGCAGCTCCGCGACTAGCGGCTCCCAAGAGACCCAGTACTTC. The full variable domain, with the rest looked up from reference TRBV5-4 and TRBJ2-5, is ETGVTQSPTHLIKTRGQQVTLRCSSQSGHNTVSWYQQALGQGPQFIFQYYREEENGRGNFPPRFSGLQFPNYSSELNVNALELDDSALYLCASSSATSGSQETQYFGPGTRLLVL.

This clone was seen a handful of times. The chain's CDR3 is CASSLDGSLRYTF. For the CDR3, the DNA is TGTGCCAGCAGCTTGGACGGCAGCCTTCGCTACACCTTC. The chain uses TRBV5-4 and TRBJ1-2; D not certain. This CDR3 comprises 13 residues. Trimming took off 0 bases at V and 9 bases at J, with 12 bases between the two ends. Germline-derived CDR1 and CDR2 are SGHNT and YYREEE (reference sequence).

In its sample, this clone was seen once. This rearrangement joins TRBV19 to TRBJ2-5; 11 bases are shared with TRBD1. Near its end, the DNA agrees better with TRBJ2-7, so the J call may be wrong. Germline CDR1 reads LNHDA; CDR2 reads SQIVND (reference sequence). CDR3 length: 16 residues. The CDR3 sequence is CASSPRPGQGDYEQYF. CDR3 nucleotide sequence: TGTGCCAGTAGCCCCCGGCCGGGACAGGGGGACTACGAGCAGTACTTC.

The chain has TRBV6-5 and TRBJ2-1; D is unresolved. The V end was cut by 6 bases, the J end by 7 bases, with 7 bases between. Germline-derived CDR1 and CDR2 are MNHEY and SVGAGI. The CDR3 is made up of 11 amino acids. DNA for the CDR3: TGTGCCAGCAGGAGAGTAAATGAGCAGTTCTTC. Its protein is CASRRVNEQFF.

The chain carries TRBV16 and TRBJ2-7; tentatively, D is TRBD1 (6 bases). CDR3 size: 14 residues. The germline V gene encodes CDR1 KGHSY and CDR2 FQNENV. The ends were cut back, 0 bases at V and 3 bases at J, with 9 bases in the middle. This CDR3 reads CASSQSSGDYEQYF. CDR3 nucleotide sequence: TGTGCCAGCAGCCAATCGTCAGGGGACTACGAGCAGTACTTC.

The count of this clone is one. This chain uses TRBV7-2 with TRBJ2-4; 7 positions match TRBD2. CDR1 and CDR2 from the germline V gene are SGHTA and FQGNSA. The CDR3 totals 14 residues. V trimming: 7 bases; J trimming: 6 bases; junction bases outside the gene matches: 9. CDR3 region: CASKRGGRGNIQYF. DNA for the CDR3: TGTGCCAGCAAGCGAGGCGGGAGAGGAAACATTCAGTACTTC. The full variable domain, its missing parts supplied by reference TRBV7-2 and TRBJ2-4, is GAGVSQSPSNKVTEKGKDVELRCDPISGHTALYWYRQSLGQGLEFLIYFQGNSAPDKSGLPSDRFSAERTGGSVSTLTIQRTQQEDSAVYLCASKRGGRGNIQYFGAGTRLSVL.

The genes are TRBV10-2 and TRBJ2-2, with 9 bases identical to TRBD1. This CDR3 contains 14 residues. Germline loops: CDR1 WSHSY, CDR2 SAAADI. The V and J ends lost 7 bases and 5 bases, in that order; junction bases with no gene match: 5. CDR3 in DNA: TGCGCCAGCATTAGACAGGGGGGAACCGGGGAGCTGTTTTTT. Translated, it gives CASIRQGGTGELFF.

This chain uses TRBV14 with TRBJ2-1, with D maybe TRBD2 (5 bases). V dropped 1 base and J dropped 13 bases, with 17 bases sitting between them. This CDR3 is built from 14 residues. Germline V lookup: CDR1 SGHDN, CDR2 FVKESK. In DNA form, the CDR3 reads TGTGCCAGCAGCCAAGGGGAGTTGCTAGCTGGACAGTTCTTC. Translated, it gives CASSQGELLAGQFF.

This clone has a handful of counts. Other DNA variants within this sample encode the same CDR3. The J gene is TRBJ1-1, the V gene TRBV4-3; D unclear. This CDR3 spans 13 amino acids. Trimming removed 1 base at V and 1 base at J, with 4 bases between. The V gene's germline CDR1 is LGHNA and CDR2 YSLEER. The CDR3, as DNA: TGCGCCAGCAGCCAAGCTGGGAACACTGAAGCTTTCTTT. It codes for CASSQAGNTEAFF.

This clone is categorized as medium-sized. This chain links TRBV7-2 with TRBJ2-5, with 12 bases aligning to TRBD2. Germline V gene sequence: CDR1 SGHTA, CDR2 FQGNSA. The J segment lost 2 bases and the V segment lost 3 bases, leaving 10 bases of the junction unmatched. The CDR3 is 18 amino acids. CDR3 amino acids: CASSFYLLGLAGQETQYF. DNA of the CDR3: TGTGCCAGCAGCTTTTACCTGTTGGGACTAGCGGGTCAAGAGACCCAGTACTTC.